These T cell receptor beta chains were read from a single sample in a study of human T cells and chemical hapten exposure. TCRdb re-called the RACE reads through MiXCR, storing one row per CDR3 protein. In the table there are roughly 40,000 distinct CDR3 sequences, roughly 12% of which are singletons. The input for sequencing was whole blood, taken in connection with sensitization to the hapten diphenylcyclopropenone (DPC). The receptors derive from a woman under 40 with alopecia areata. Some clones in this sample may be carry-over from other donors' samples. The CDR3 runs from the conserved cysteine through the conserved F or W. Fields, in order: D gene, CDR3 length, V gene, CDR3 protein. A D gene is named only where the DNA matches it firmly.

d_gene: TRBD1; len: 13; v_gene: TRBV28; CDR3aa: CASRQTGEETQYF
d_gene: -; len: 12; v_gene: TRBV30; CDR3aa: CAWSVDSFWQYF
d_gene: -; len: 16; v_gene: TRBV7-2; CDR3aa: CASSLESTSYNSPLHF
d_gene: -; len: 17; v_gene: TRBV20-1; CDR3aa: CSARAPEKGGSGNTIYF
d_gene: -; len: 19; v_gene: TRBV5-5; CDR3aa: CASSLAAAGTYSGANVLTF
d_gene: TRBD2; len: 14; v_gene: TRBV11-2; CDR3aa: CASSLPGGKETQYF
d_gene: TRBD2; len: 15; v_gene: TRBV19; CDR3aa: CASSGPTRGGTRQFF
d_gene: TRBD2; len: 17; v_gene: TRBV7-8; CDR3aa: CASSLSGLAGRTGELFF
d_gene: -; len: 14; v_gene: TRBV18; CDR3aa: CASSQERVLAEAFF
d_gene: -; len: 13; v_gene: TRBV20-1; CDR3aa: CSAPSSSYNEQFF
d_gene: TRBD2; len: 15; v_gene: TRBV6-5; CDR3aa: CATRLAGGGGNEQFF
d_gene: -; len: 10; v_gene: TRBV5-1; CDR3aa: CAGCSYGYTF
d_gene: TRBD2; len: 16; v_gene: TRBV4-3; CDR3aa: CASSQDWSGRGYEQFF
d_gene: TRBD2; len: 15; v_gene: TRBV6-5; CDR3aa: CATRLAAANTGELFF
d_gene: -; len: 13; v_gene: TRBV2; CDR3aa: CASSRGTGYGYTF
d_gene: -; len: 13; v_gene: TRBV11-3; CDR3aa: CASSSTRNTEAFF
d_gene: -; len: 13; v_gene: TRBV18; CDR3aa: CARSPGFNQPQHF
d_gene: TRBD2; len: 14; v_gene: TRBV20-1; CDR3aa: CSARLAGEYQTQYF
d_gene: -; len: 14; v_gene: TRBV20-1; CDR3aa: CSANRLGPRYSYTF
d_gene: -; len: 16; v_gene: TRBV4-3; CDR3aa: CASSQANRGPYNEQFF
d_gene: -; len: 14; v_gene: TRBV29-1; CDR3aa: CSSSPPQDSYEQYF
d_gene: -; len: 12; v_gene: TRBV27; CDR3aa: CASSRIGYEQYF
d_gene: TRBD2; len: 15; v_gene: TRBV5-1; CDR3aa: CASSLGLADLETQYF
d_gene: -; len: 13; v_gene: TRBV7-3; CDR3aa: CASSSSRQETQYF
d_gene: -; len: 10; v_gene: TRBV6-5; CDR3aa: CASRGYGYTF
d_gene: TRBD1; len: 13; v_gene: TRBV7-7; CDR3aa: CASSLRQGGEAFF
d_gene: TRBD1; len: 17; v_gene: TRBV7-9; CDR3aa: CASSLFPGIDRATEAFF
d_gene: -; len: 17; v_gene: TRBV7-8; CDR3aa: CASSLGGLATSTDTQYF
d_gene: -; len: 13; v_gene: TRBV6-5; CDR3aa: CASRSGLNNEQFF
d_gene: -; len: 12; v_gene: TRBV3-1; CDR3aa: CASSRANYGYTF
d_gene: -; len: 16; v_gene: TRBV4-3; CDR3aa: CASSQDMASATYGYTF
d_gene: -; len: 13; v_gene: TRBV7-2; CDR3aa: CASSLVQRNEQFF
d_gene: TRBD1; len: 15; v_gene: TRBV4-3; CDR3aa: CASSQFGTGVYGYTF
d_gene: -; len: 14; v_gene: TRBV28; CDR3aa: CASTPGSYSYEQYF
d_gene: -; len: 15; v_gene: TRBV9; CDR3aa: CASSVRRTAYNEQFF
d_gene: TRBD2; len: 16; v_gene: TRBV7-6; CDR3aa: CASSLETMGLRETQYF
d_gene: -; len: 15; v_gene: TRBV20-1; CDR3aa: CSASDFGTSYNEQFF
d_gene: -; len: 13; v_gene: TRBV6-6; CDR3aa: CATWGSGNQPQHF
d_gene: TRBD2; len: 15; v_gene: TRBV29-1; CDR3aa: CSVLAGGPITGELFF
d_gene: TRBD2; len: 14; v_gene: TRBV20-1; CDR3aa: CSASNGREAHEQYF
d_gene: -; len: 16; v_gene: TRBV12-3/TRBV12-4; CDR3aa: CASSLGWGLSTDTQYF
d_gene: -; len: 15; v_gene: TRBV5-1; CDR3aa: CASSLFTGTHYEQYF
d_gene: -; len: 13; v_gene: TRBV7-6; CDR3aa: CASSFQYYNEQFF
d_gene: -; len: 11; v_gene: TRBV10-3; CDR3aa: CETLRENEQYF